These T cell receptor beta chains were read from a single sample in a study of T-cell reconstitution after alpha-beta-depleted transplantation in children. TCRdb re-called the PCR reads through MiXCR, storing one row per CDR3 protein. The sample records hundreds of thousands of distinct CDR3 sequences, roughly a tenth being singletons. Sample: PBMCs, taken before TCRalphabeta/CD19-depleted stem cell transplant. All receptors derive from a child under 10 years old with inherited bone marrow failure, due to receive a stem cell transplant. CDR3s include the opening cysteine and the closing phenylalanine or tryptophan.

>TRBV2|12|TRBJ1-6
CASRGLYSPLHF
>TRBV12-3/TRBV12-4|18|TRBJ2-1
CASTPLGVADATYNEQFF
>TRBV12-3/TRBV12-4|15|TRBJ2-3
CASSLGTSGTDTQYF
>TRBV5-1|16|TRBJ2-3
CASSLGSGRGTDTQYF
>TRBV20-1|15|TRBJ2-1
CSAEGLAESYNEQFF
>TRBV30|13|TRBJ2-7
CAWDRDETYEQYF
>TRBV5-6|13|TRBJ2-3
CASSLSHADTQYF
>TRBV6-5|15|TRBJ2-7
CASSYDGQGPDEQYF
>TRBV5-6|18|TRBJ2-3
CASSMGTSGRPGADTQYF
>TRBV2|13|TRBJ1-4
CASNRGANEKLFF
>TRBV5-6|14|TRBJ2-3
CASSNRLAVDTQYF
>TRBV10-3|15|TRBJ2-2
CAISVQREGTGELFF
>TRBV27|12|TRBJ2-1
CASSSASGLQFF
>TRBV12-3/TRBV12-4|15|TRBJ2-7
CASSYPGLAVREQYF
>TRBV20-1|12|TRBJ2-3
CSARSGTDTQYF
>TRBV29-1|10|TRBJ2-7
CSVLDYEQYF
>TRBV20-1|15|TRBJ2-1
CSARPGTSGNNEQFF
>TRBV12-3/TRBV12-4|14|TRBJ2-5
CASSPGGGGETQYF
>TRBV5-1|15|TRBJ2-1
CASSLVGQGYNEQFF
>TRBV12-3/TRBV12-4|11|TRBJ1-1
CASTRGPEAFF
>TRBV2|18|TRBJ2-1
CASSETRRGTGIHNEQFF
>TRBV3-1|14|TRBJ1-1
CASSAAGEGGEAFF
>TRBV12-3/TRBV12-4|15|TRBJ2-7
CASSPLGDGYYEQYF
>TRBV7-2|16|TRBJ2-2
CASSLGRVRRDGELFF
>TRBV18|16|TRBJ2-5
CASSPRTGTPQETQYF
>TRBV6-1|15|TRBJ2-5
CASSPLGGLEETQYF
>TRBV12-3/TRBV12-4|14|TRBJ2-1
CATLPSDSYNEQFF
>TRBV4-3|14|TRBJ2-1
CASSQDGSGNEQFF
>TRBV5-1|16|TRBJ2-1
CASSLVGGVWDNEQFF
>TRBV12-3/TRBV12-4|18|TRBJ2-1
CSSTDLAGGLSSYNEQFF
>TRBV20-1|15|TRBJ2-1
CSASSLARNYNEQFF
>TRBV20-1|14|TRBJ2-1
CSASRDSIYNGQFF
>TRBV18|13|TRBJ1-1
CASSQKGDTEAFF
>TRBV19|14|TRBJ2-1
CASSIGVAYNEQFF
>TRBV20-1|13|TRBJ2-1
CSAREPGVVKQFF
>TRBV19|13|TRBJ1-2
CASSTQRYYGYTF
>TRBV28|15|TRBJ2-7
CASSFRLFRPYEQYF
>TRBV12-3/TRBV12-4|15|TRBJ2-7
CASSGSGRGAYEQYF
>TRBV4-2|15|TRBJ2-5
CASSQDPGGGETQYF
>TRBV29-1|13|TRBJ2-7
CSVVTGPNSERYF
>TRBV7-9|14|TRBJ2-7
CASSPTGWAYEQYF
>TRBV12-3/TRBV12-4|15|TRBJ2-1
CASTKGQGSYNEQFF
>TRBV7-9|15|TRBJ2-3
CASSFSGSLTDTQYF
>TRBV12-3/TRBV12-4|15|TRBJ2-1
CASSPTVALYNEQFF
>TRBV12-3/TRBV12-4|12|TRBJ2-7
CASSLTPNKQYF
>TRBV19|15|TRBJ2-1
CASSKGTSGRGEQFF
>TRBV12-3/TRBV12-4|13|TRBJ2-1
CASSLSSSFERSF
>TRBV4-1|14|TRBJ1-1
CASSQDWGWTEAFF
>TRBV12-3/TRBV12-4|16|TRBJ1-4
CASSLNRGRANEKLFF
>TRBV20-1|15|TRBJ2-4
CSAPPVALAKNIQYF